This TCR beta chain derives from a study of blood T cell repertoires in COVID-19. Per the study methods: Researchers report that nucleated cell counts were estimated from reference gene primer amplification. Measured with immunoSEQ multiplex PCR; TCRdb has only the in-frame clones, and not every one. V and J calls and clone size follow that table, whereas D and trimming were derived from the DNA. The sample holds over 40,000 clones, about 90% seen once. V was cut by 4 bases and J by 3 bases, with 8 bases left in between. This CDR3 contains 12 residues. The germline V gene has CDR1 SQVTM and CDR2 ANQGSEA.

The specimen sequenced was peripheral blood. This chain joins TRBV29-1 and TRBJ2-3; the D gene is possibly TRBD2 (6 bases). The sequence was obtained from a man in his 70s with active COVID-19. The CDR3 DNA follows: TGCAGCGTTGGCGGGGAAACAGATACGCAGTATTTT. It encodes CSVGGETDTQYF.